This TCR beta chain came from a study of CD8+CD57+ T cells in acquired aplastic anemia. About the study: DNA recovered from sorted CD4+ and CD8+ cells had a mean of 3.2 ug.

Both TCR beta VDJ combination and CDR3 sequence profiling were carried out. Genomic DNA was the template for this profiling. TCRdb redid the calling of the reads with MiXCR, one entry per CDR3 protein. The table includes about 190,000 distinct CDR3 sequences, about half detected once. CDR3 length: 14 amino acids. Germline CDR1 SGHNT, CDR2 YENEEA. The V gene lost 3 bases and the J gene lost 4 bases, with 12 bases spanning the gap. The sequence was obtained from a human donor in good health, serving as a control. This chain joins TRBV11-3 and TRBJ1-2, with no clear D. Sequencing was carried out using sorted CD4+, CD8+, or CD8+CD57+ T cells (not recorded which) from PBMCs. In DNA, the CDR3 is TGTGCCAGCAGCTTGTCGGACCACCTCTATGGCTACACCTTC. Amino acids: CASSLSDHLYGYTF.